These 32 T cell receptor beta chains share one sample of origin, sequenced in a study of cytomegalovirus exposure and HLA in healthy donors. PCR employed 60 Vbeta and 13 Jbeta primers. Measured with immunoSEQ multiplex PCR; TCRdb has only the in-frame clones, and not every one. This sample contains more than 45,000 clones. What was sequenced was PBMCs. All receptors derive from a woman in her 30s in good health and CMV-seropositive.

As regards this clone: Within the sample, other DNA sequences also encode this same CDR3. This chain uses TRBV5-1 with TRBJ2-5; D is possibly TRBD1 (5 bases). Germline loops: CDR1 SGHRS, CDR2 YFSETQ. The CDR3 consists of 14 residues. Trimming removed 3 bases at V and 5 bases at J, with 14 bases between. The CDR3 reads CASSSTGAGETQYF. Here the CDR3 DNA reads TGCGCCAGCAGCTCTACAGGTGCCGGGGAGACCCAGTACTTC.

V and J are TRBV5-4 and TRBJ2-3; tentatively, D is TRBD2 (6 bases). CDR1 is SGHNT and CDR2 is YYREEE in the germline V gene (reference sequence). This CDR3 spans 14 amino acids. The V and J ends lost 1 base and 0 bases respectively, with 6 bases between them. CDR3 DNA sequence: TGTGCCAGCAGCTTGAGCGGGAGCACAGATACGCAGTATTTT. This encodes CASSLSGSTDTQYF.

The gene calls are TRBV4-1 and TRBJ2-5; tentative D call: TRBD2 (6 bases). The CDR3 extends over 14 amino acids. Trimming removed 0 bases at V and 5 bases at J, with 10 bases between. Germline V gene data show CDR1 as MGHRA and CDR2 as YSYEKL. The CDR3 nucleotides read TGCGCCAGCAGCCAAGACCCAGGGAGGGAGACCCAGTACTTC. Protein product: CASSQDPGRETQYF.

This rearrangement joins TRBV19 to TRBJ1-5; D remains unclear. Germline CDR1 reads LNHDA; CDR2 reads SQIVND (reference sequence). V shed 5 bases and J shed 11 bases, with 13 bases lying between them. The CDR3 contains 12 residues. The CDR3 DNA follows: TGTGCCAGTAGTCTCCGATCCCAGGCCCAGCATTTT. Translating gives CASSLRSQAQHF. Drawing the rest from reference TRBV19 and TRBJ1-5, the complete variable domain is DGGITQSPKYLFRKEGQNVTLSCEQNLNHDAMYWYRQDPGQGLRLIYYSQIVNDFQKGDIAEGYSVSREKKESFPLTVTSAQKNPTAFYLCASSLRSQAQHFGDGTRLSIL.

DNA for the CDR3: TGTGCCAGCAGTTTATCGGGGGGCTCTGGGGCCAACGTCCTGACTTTC. Protein: CASSLSGGSGANVLTF. This chain joins TRBV27 and TRBJ2-6; possible D gene TRBD2, 6 bases. The length of the CDR3 is 16 residues. V was clipped by 0 bases and J by 0 bases, with 6 bases between them. Germline V gene data show CDR1 as MNHEY and CDR2 as SMNVEV (reference sequence).

The rearrangement uses TRBV19 and TRBJ1-1, with D possibly TRBD1 on 5 matching bases. Germline lookup yields CDR1 LNHDA and CDR2 SQIVND (reference sequence). Between the trimmed V and J ends, which lost 5 bases and 4 bases, there was a span of 8 bases. The CDR3 has 12 amino acids. The CDR3 spells CASSFQGTEAFF. CDR3 sequence (DNA): TGTGCCAGTAGTTTTCAGGGCACTGAAGCTTTCTTT. The full variable domain, completed using reference TRBV19 and TRBJ1-1, is DGGITQSPKYLFRKEGQNVTLSCEQNLNHDAMYWYRQDPGQGLRLIYYSQIVNDFQKGDIAEGYSVSREKKESFPLTVTSAQKNPTAFYLCASSFQGTEAFFGQGTRLTVV.

The J gene is TRBJ2-5, the V gene TRBV6-6; TRBD2 aligns across 7 bases. After removal of 2 bases from V and 5 bases from J, the junction contained 11 bases not matched to a gene. This CDR3 has 16 amino acids. The germline CDR1 and CDR2 sequences are MNHNY and SVGAGI (reference sequence). CDR3 in amino acids: CASSYPSGGLEETQYF. The DNA of the CDR3 is TGTGCCAGCAGTTACCCTTCCGGGGGGTTGGAGGAGACCCAGTACTTC.

The chain recombines TRBV6-1 with TRBJ2-5; a possible D gene is TRBD2 (6 bases). This CDR3 spans 15 amino acids. V was clipped by 2 bases and J by 1 base, with 11 bases between them. Germline V gives CDR1 MNHNS, CDR2 SASEGT. The CDR3 region is CASSEFRGLQETQYF. For the CDR3, the DNA is TGTGCCAGCAGTGAATTCCGGGGACTCCAAGAGACCCAGTACTTC.

The chain uses TRBV6-6 and TRBJ2-2, with TRBD2 identical over 10 bases. CDR3 length equals 16 residues. The germline CDR1 and CDR2 sequences are MNHNY and SVGAGI (reference sequence). V lost 7 bases and J lost 0; bases outside the gene matches: 5. The CDR3 DNA reads as TGTGCCAGCACTACTAGCGGGGTCACGAACACCGGGGAGCTGTTTTTT. It yields the protein CASTTSGVTNTGELFF.

The genes are TRBV19 and TRBJ1-5; no reliable D call. This CDR3 comprises 12 residues. CDR1 is LNHDA and CDR2 is SQIVND in the germline V gene (reference sequence). V lost 5 bases and J lost 5, with 7 bases in between. The DNA of the CDR3 is TGTGCCAGTAGTCCCAGTTATCAGCCCCAGCATTTT. Its protein is CASSPSYQPQHF.

The V call is TRBV5-1, the J call TRBJ2-5; 8 bases fit TRBD2. Unmatched junction bases numbered 3, after V lost 0 bases and J lost 2 bases. Germline V lookup: CDR1 SGHRS, CDR2 YFSETQ. The CDR3 covers 15 residues. In DNA form, the CDR3 reads TGCGCCAGCAGCTTGGCCGGGACTAGACAAGAGACCCAGTACTTC. Amino acids: CASSLAGTRQETQYF.

The V gene is TRBV5-1, the J gene TRBJ2-1; D is unresolved. Germline V gene sequence: CDR1 SGHRS, CDR2 YFSETQ. V was clipped by 3 bases and J by 0 bases, with 13 bases between them. The CDR3 spans 16 residues. The CDR3 sequence: CASSSRSIGSYNEQFF. The CDR3 coding sequence is TGCGCCAGCAGCTCTCGGTCCATCGGCTCCTACAATGAGCAGTTCTTC.

In the case of this clone: The sample contains more than one DNA sequence encoding this CDR3. The gene calls are TRBV9 and TRBJ1-5, with 10 nucleotides matching TRBD1. The CDR3 extends over 14 amino acids. V dropped 5 bases and J dropped 7; count of bases not matched to a gene: 6. Germline V CDR1 and CDR2: SGDLS, YYNGEE. The CDR3 DNA follows: TGTGCCAGCAGTCTCGGGACAGGGGACCAGCCCCAGCATTTT. Its translation is CASSLGTGDQPQHF.

The V call is TRBV4-2, the J call TRBJ2-1; possibly TRBD2 for D (5 bases). Trimming took off 3 bases at V and 9 bases at J, with 12 bases between the two ends. Germline V gene data show CDR1 as LGHNA and CDR2 as YNFKEQ. This CDR3 region has 13 residues. Written as DNA, the CDR3 is TGTGCCAGCAGCCAGGTGGGTGCGGGTGAGCAGTTCTTC. It codes for CASSQVGAGEQFF.

The V gene is TRBV27, the J gene TRBJ1-1; D gene ambiguous. Germline V gene data show CDR1 as MNHEY and CDR2 as SMNVEV (reference sequence). Trimming shortened V by 5 bases and J by 4 bases, and 17 bases separated the two germline ends. The CDR3 covers 15 residues. The chain's CDR3 is CASSGHDGEGTEAFF. The DNA of the CDR3 is TGTGCCAGCAGTGGCCACGATGGGGAGGGCACTGAAGCTTTCTTT.

With regard to this clone: This CDR3 is also generated by other DNA sequences in the sample. The CDR3: CASSLRGLLQPQHF. The CDR3 coding sequence is TGTGCCAGCAGCTTGAGGGGGCTACTTCAGCCCCAGCATTTT. The genes are TRBV5-6 and TRBJ1-5; 7 nucleotides align to TRBD1. V shed 1 base and J 6 bases; nucleotides not matched to a gene: 4. The germline V gene encodes CDR1 SGHDT and CDR2 YYEEEE. This CDR3 region has 14 residues.

The rearrangement joins TRBV21-1 to TRBJ2-7; TRBD1 is the table's D call and was not checked against the DNA. TRBV21-1 is termed a pseudogene. This CDR3 comprises 14 residues. This CDR3 reads CASSPYGTGNEQYF. The DNA for the CDR3 is TGTGCCAGCAGCCCTTATGGGACAGGCAACGAGCAGTACTTC.

This chain connects TRBV27 to TRBJ2-3, with D possibly TRBD1 on 5 matching bases. The V end lost 5 bases, the J end lost 2 bases, and 5 bases lay between the germline ends. Per the germline V gene, CDR1 is MNHEY and CDR2 is SMNVEV (reference sequence). This CDR3 region has 12 residues. The CDR3 loop is CASSGHTDTQYF. The CDR3 bases are TGTGCCAGCAGTGGACACACAGATACGCAGTATTTT.

The rearrangement uses TRBV12-5 and TRBJ1-5, with 10 bases matching TRBD1. The CDR3 consists of 14 residues. The V gene's germline CDR1 is LGHNT and CDR2 FRNRAP. V dropped 3 bases and J dropped 5; count of bases not matched to a gene: 1. CDR3 sequence (DNA): TGTGCTAGTGGTTTTGGGACAGGGGATCAGCCCCAGCATTTT. It codes for CASGFGTGDQPQHF.

The rearrangement uses TRBV5-5 and TRBJ2-1; D not certain. V was trimmed by 2 bases and J by 4 bases, leaving 10 bases between them. The length of the CDR3 is 14 residues. The V gene's germline CDR1 is SGHKS and CDR2 YYEKEE (reference sequence). CDR3 sequence: CASSFSTEYNEQFF. CDR3 nucleotide sequence: TGTGCCAGCAGCTTCTCGACGGAGTACAATGAGCAGTTCTTC.

The chain has TRBV19 and TRBJ2-1; 8 nucleotides agree with TRBD2. The germline CDR1 and CDR2 sequences are LNHDA and SQIVND (reference sequence). Losses at the gene ends were 4 bases for V and 8 bases for J; bases not matched to a gene: 10. The CDR3 is 15 amino acids. CDR3 loop: CASSTGLAGGDEQFF. The CDR3 bases are TGTGCCAGTAGTACAGGACTAGCCGGGGGGGATGAGCAGTTCTTC.

The chain links TRBV5-1 to TRBJ1-1; 7 bases line up with TRBD1. The CDR3 spans 15 residues. Per the germline V gene, CDR1 is SGHRS and CDR2 is YFSETQ. V shed 4 bases and J 2 bases; nucleotides not matched to a gene: 8. The CDR3 reads CASSNDRETNTEAFF. The CDR3 nucleotides are TGCGCCAGCAGCAACGACAGGGAGACAAACACTGAAGCTTTCTTT.

J is TRBJ2-1 and V is TRBV9; 13 bases are a match to TRBD2. The CDR3 contains 17 residues. Germline trimming cut 0 bases from V and 7 bases from J; bases unmatched to any gene: 7. Germline CDR1 is SGDLS and CDR2 is YYNGEE. The CDR3 DNA reads as TGTGCCAGCAGCGTAGTCACTAGCGGGGGGGCCAGGAATGAGCAGTTCTTC. It specifies CASSVVTSGGARNEQFF.

The CDR3 DNA follows: TGTGCCAGCAGCTTAGGCCACGGGATATACGAGCAGTACTTC. Its translation: CASSLGHGIYEQYF. The rearrangement uses TRBV7-8 and TRBJ2-7; D perhaps matches TRBD2 (5 bases). This CDR3 has 14 amino acids. V shed 1 base and J shed 4 bases, with 11 bases lying between them. The germline CDR1 and CDR2 sequences are SGHVS and FQNEAQ.

CDR3 region: CASDRQDSYEQYF. CDR3 nucleotide sequence: TGTGCTAGTGACAGACAGGACTCCTACGAGCAGTACTTC. The rearrangement links TRBV12-5 to TRBJ2-7, with D possibly TRBD1 on 6 matching bases. CDR3 size: 13 residues. CDR1 is LGHNT, CDR2 FRNRAP, per germline. V was cut by 7 bases and J by 0 bases, with 10 bases left in between.

This chain links TRBV6-6 with TRBJ1-1, with D possibly TRBD1 on 5 matching bases. From germline, CDR1 is MNHNY and CDR2 SVGAGI (reference sequence). V lost 6 bases and J lost 1, with 9 bases in between. This CDR3 spans 13 amino acids. CDR3 nucleotides: TGTGCCAGCAGCCCCCAGGGGAACACTGAAGCTTTCTTT. Its protein product is CASSPQGNTEAFF.

V and J are TRBV19 and TRBJ2-1; 9 bases align to TRBD1. J gave up 6 bases and V 5 bases, and 8 bases lay outside the gene matches. The CDR3 spans 15 residues. Germline V lookup: CDR1 LNHDA, CDR2 SQIVND (reference sequence). Written as DNA, the CDR3 is TGTGCCAGTAGTGCAACCGGGACAGGGTCCAATGAGCAGTTCTTC. It translates to CASSATGTGSNEQFF.

This chain joins TRBV9 and TRBJ2-2; 8 bases match TRBD2. Germline CDR1 SGDLS, CDR2 YYNGEE. Trimming at V came to 4 bases and at J to 5 bases, leaving 7 bases not matched to a gene. The CDR3 length is 15 residues. The CDR3 protein is CASSSRGGRTGELFF. CDR3 in DNA: TGTGCCAGCAGCTCCCGGGGGGGACGGACCGGGGAGCTGTTTTTT.

This sequence joins TRBV10-1 and TRBJ2-7, with TRBD2 identical over 7 bases. Losses at the gene ends were 3 bases for V and 6 bases for J; bases not matched to a gene: 2. Germline V lookup: CDR1 WNHNN, CDR2 SYGVQD (reference sequence). The CDR3 sequence is 12 residues long. The CDR3 DNA reads as TGCGCCAGCAGTGACCCGGGGGGCGAGCAGTACTTC. Its protein product is CASSDPGGEQYF.

The gene calls are TRBV6-5 and TRBJ2-2; D unclear. Trimming stripped 5 bases from V and 8 bases from J, with 9 bases between. Germline assignment: CDR1 MNHEY and CDR2 SVGAGI. CDR3 length: 12 residues. The CDR3 bases are TGTGCCAGCAGTACGAGATCAGGGGAGCTGTTTTTT. This translates into CASSTRSGELFF.

Here the CDR3 reads CASSDWGYSNYGYTF. The CDR3 DNA is TGTGCCAGCAGCGACTGGGGCTACTCTAACTATGGCTACACCTTC. The gene calls are TRBV11-1 and TRBJ1-2; tentative D call: TRBD1 (5 bases). This CDR3 has 15 amino acids. CDR1 and CDR2 from the germline V gene are SGHAT and FQDESV (reference sequence). V lost 5 bases, J lost 0 bases, and 13 bases lay in between.

The chain is built from TRBV9 and TRBJ2-3, with TRBD2 identical over 8 bases. The CDR3 spans 16 residues. V was clipped by 1 base and J by 2 bases; unmatched bases: 6. Germline values: CDR1 SGDLS, CDR2 YYNGEE. Here the CDR3 DNA reads TGTGCCAGCAGCGTAACAGCGGGAGTTGTCACAGATACGCAGTATTTT. Translation gives CASSVTAGVVTDTQYF. The variable domain in full, completed from reference TRBV9 and TRBJ2-3, reads DSGVTQTPKHLITATGQRVTLRCSPRSGDLSVYWYQQSLDQGLQFLIQYYNGEERAKGNILERFSAQQFPDLHSELNLSSLELGDSALYFCASSVTAGVVTDTQYFGPGTRLTVL.